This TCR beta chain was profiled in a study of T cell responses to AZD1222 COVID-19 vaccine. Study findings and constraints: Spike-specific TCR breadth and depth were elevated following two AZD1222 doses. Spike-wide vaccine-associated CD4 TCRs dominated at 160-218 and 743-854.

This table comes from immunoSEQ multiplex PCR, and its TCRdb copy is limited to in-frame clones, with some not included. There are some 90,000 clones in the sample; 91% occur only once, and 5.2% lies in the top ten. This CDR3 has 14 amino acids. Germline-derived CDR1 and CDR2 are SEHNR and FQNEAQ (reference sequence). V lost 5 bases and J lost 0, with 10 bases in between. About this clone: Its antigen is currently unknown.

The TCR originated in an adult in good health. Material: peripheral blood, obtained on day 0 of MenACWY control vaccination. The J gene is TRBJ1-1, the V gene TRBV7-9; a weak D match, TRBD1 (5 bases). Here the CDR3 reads CASSPGRVNTEAFF. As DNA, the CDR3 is TGTGCCAGCAGCCCAGGGCGCGTGAACACTGAAGCTTTCTTT.